What follows is one T cell receptor (beta chain) and its context. The record originates from a study of T cell responses to AZD1222 COVID-19 vaccine. Repertoires were generated with immunoSEQ multiplex PCR, while TCRdb's copy carries only in-frame clones and drops some. Here the sample spans roughly 84,000 clones, roughly nine tenths being singletons. V trimming: 6 bases; J trimming: 8 bases; junction bases outside the gene matches: 13. There are 15 residues in the CDR3. Germline CDR1 reads SGHVS; CDR2 reads FQNEAQ. The clonotype was recovered from an adult in good health. The chain couples TRBV7-8 to TRBJ2-1; 7 nucleotides match TRBD1. The source material was peripheral blood, sampled on day 0 of AZD1222 vaccination. In DNA, the CDR3 is TGTGCCAGCAGACTACAGGGGACCTTTGTCGATGAGCAGTTCTTC. Protein product: CASRLQGTFVDEQFF.